These 6 T cell receptor beta chains came from one sample sequenced in a study of T cells in Graves' hyperthyroidism and ophthalmopathy. TCR beta CDR3 region amplification was performed from RNA transcripts. RT-PCR in the first round (using the HTBI primer set) targeted the TCR CDR3. TCRdb fed the multiplex PCR reads into MiXCR, producing one record per CDR3 protein. Of around 500,000 distinct CDR3 sequences listed, 15% to 20% were seen once; the top ten hold over 25%. Specimen: blood. The source of these receptors is a woman in her thirties with Graves' ophthalmopathy.

This clonotype was detected a few times. V gene TRBV14 combines with J gene TRBJ1-4; TRBD1 is a possible D gene (6 bases). Germline CDR1 and CDR2: SGHDN and FVKESK. The CDR3 is made up of 14 amino acids. The V end was cut by 4 bases, the J end by 6 bases, with 12 bases between. CDR3 nucleotide sequence: TGTGCCAGCAGCCGGACAGAATCTTATGAAAAACTGTTTTTT. It yields the protein CASSRTESYEKLFF.

With respect to this clonotype: One base away lies a much larger clone, so this may be a sequencing read error. The chain has TRBV6-2 or TRBV6-3 and TRBJ2-7, with 10 bases matching TRBD2. This CDR3 comprises 16 residues. Germline V gene lookup returns CDR1 MNHEY and CDR2 SVGEGT. CDR3 sequence (DNA): TGTGCCAGCTCCCCTAGCGGGAGACCCCCAGGCTACGGGCAGTACTTC. Protein: CASSPSGRPPGYGQYF.

V and J are TRBV5-1 and TRBJ2-3, with D perhaps TRBD2 (5 bases). Germline-derived CDR1 and CDR2 are SGHRS and YFSETQ. V lost 2 bases and J 2 bases, leaving 6 bases between the germline ends. The CDR3 loop spans 13 amino acids. The CDR3 DNA is TGCGCCAGCAGCTTAGCGGTCACAGATACGCAGTATTTT. This encodes CASSLAVTDTQYF.

This clonotype was seen more than once but under ten times. The chain combines TRBV15 with TRBJ1-4; maybe TRBD1 (5 bases). This CDR3 has 14 residues. V was cut by 0 bases and J by 5 bases, with 7 bases left in between. Germline V gives CDR1 LNHNV, CDR2 YYDKDF (reference sequence). This chain's CDR3 is CATSRDRGNEKLFF. CDR3 bases: TGTGCCACCAGCAGAGATAGGGGAAATGAAAAACTGTTTTTT.

This clonotype was seen many times. This chain connects TRBV20-1 to TRBJ2-2; no clear D gene. This CDR3 is 13 amino acids long. V was pared by 2 bases and J by 6 bases, with 10 bases between. CDR1 and CDR2 (germline): DFQATT, SNEGSKA (reference sequence). CDR3 in DNA: TGCAGTGCTAGACCCCGTTGGCCCGGGGAGCTGTTTTTT. It specifies CSARPRWPGELFF.

In its sample, this clonotype was seen many times. The chain employs TRBV27 and TRBJ1-1, with D unclear. The CDR3 spans 14 residues. CDR1 is MNHEY, CDR2 SMNVEV, per germline (reference sequence). Trimming took 6 bases from V and 6 from J, leaving 17 bases between them. CDR3 sequence: CASSFPPPGSEAFF. Here the CDR3 DNA reads TGTGCCAGCAGCTTCCCTCCCCCGGGTTCTGAAGCTTTCTTT.